This is a list of T cell receptor beta chains from one sample in a study of T cell repertoires in cytomegalovirus infection. Their specific antigens are unknown. TCRdb re-analysed the reads in MiXCR, keeping a single row per CDR3 protein. The profile shows about 920,000 distinct CDR3 sequences, less than 35% of them singletons. The sequences come from cultured CD8+ T cells from PBMCs, collected from culture after CMV antigen stimulation. The receptors stem from a human donor in good health (CMV status not recorded). Some clones in this sample may be carry-over from other donors' samples. CDR3s include the opening cysteine and the closing phenylalanine or tryptophan. D genes are given only for firm matches. The size field is filled for only some rows; it gives once, few, many or a size class.

CASSDSLGAFF,TGTGCCAGCAGCGATTCGCTCGGAGCTTTCTTT,TRBV6-5,TRBJ1-1,.,.
CASSLRTGSPEAFF,TGTGCCAGCAGTTTGCGGACAGGGAGTCCTGAAGCTTTCTTT,TRBV2,TRBJ1-1,TRBD1,.
CASSLEGIPMNTEAFF,TGTGCCAGCAGCTTGGAAGGGATTCCAATGAACACTGAAGCTTTCTTT,TRBV13,TRBJ1-1,.,few
CSAPPGGWTDTQYF,TGCAGTGCTCCCCCCGGGGGGTGGACAGATACGCAGTATTTT,TRBV20-1,TRBJ2-3,TRBD2,few
CASSSGLLVKAFF,TGTGCCAGCAGTTCGGGACTGCTCGTGAAAGCTTTCTTT,TRBV12-3/TRBV12-4,TRBJ1-1,.,few
CASSVTGRDGYTF,TGTGCCAGCAGTGTGACAGGGCGAGATGGCTACACCTTC,TRBV12-3/TRBV12-4,TRBJ1-2,TRBD1,.
CASSSTDDNEKLFF,TGTGCCAGCAGCTCGACAGACGATAATGAAAAACTGTTTTTT,TRBV7-9,TRBJ1-4,.,.
CASSMSGTTQETQYF,TGTGCCAGCAGTATGTCGGGGACTACACAAGAGACCCAGTACTTC,TRBV27,TRBJ2-5,TRBD2,.
CASSLAGGRSDEQFF,TGTGCCAGCAGCTTAGCTGGGGGGCGATCCGATGAGCAGTTCTTC,TRBV11-3,TRBJ2-1,.,few
CATGNRASTDTQYF,TGTGCCACCGGGAATCGGGCCAGCACAGATACGCAGTATTTT,TRBV10-3,TRBJ2-3,.,few
CASSPIPPGDEKLFF,TGTGCCAGCAGCCCTATTCCCCCTGGGGATGAAAAACTGTTTTTT,TRBV5-8,TRBJ1-4,.,.
CASSVQAEWGTDTQYF,TGTGCCAGCAGCGTCCAGGCGGAATGGGGCACAGATACGCAGTATTTT,TRBV9,TRBJ2-3,.,.
CASSHLAVSSYEQYF,TGTGCCAGCAGCCACCTAGCGGTAAGCTCCTACGAGCAGTACTTC,TRBV4-2,TRBJ2-7,TRBD2,.
CASGLSRTGAGELFF,TGTGCTAGTGGTTTGTCCCGGACAGGGGCCGGGGAGCTGTTTTTT,TRBV12-5,TRBJ2-2,TRBD1,many
CASSAIEFTNESGYTF,TGTGCCAGCAGCGCGATCGAATTCACCAACGAAAGTGGCTACACCTTC,TRBV7-9,TRBJ1-2,.,many
CASSRLSGGANNEQFF,TGTGCCAGCAGTCGGTTAAGCGGGGGGGCGAACAATGAGCAGTTCTTC,TRBV28,TRBJ2-1,TRBD2,few
CASSLYRGVQETQYF,TGTGCCAGCAGCCTTTACAGGGGGGTCCAAGAGACCCAGTACTTC,TRBV7-9,TRBJ2-5,TRBD1,few
CASRLLAGGPHTQYF,TGTGCCAGCAGGCTACTAGCGGGGGGGCCTCATACGCAGTATTTT,TRBV6-4,TRBJ2-3,TRBD2,.
CASSREAGTLDDYTF,TGTGCCAGCAGCAGAGAGGCCGGGACCCTCGACGACTACACCTTC,TRBV7-6,TRBJ1-2,.,.
CASSLWGHNNEQFF,TGTGCCAGCAGTTTATGGGGACACAACAATGAGCAGTTCTTC,TRBV27,TRBJ2-1,.,.
CASSQLAGSYNEQFF,TGTGCCAGCAGCCAACTAGCGGGGAGTTACAATGAGCAGTTCTTC,TRBV14,TRBJ2-1,TRBD2,few
CASSEGRDRGSRAGYTF,TGCGCCAGCAGTGAGGGCCGGGACAGGGGTTCCAGGGCTGGCTACACCTTC,TRBV10-2,TRBJ1-2,TRBD1,.
CASSLWSRVGDTEAFF,TGTGCCAGCAGCTTATGGTCGCGGGTGGGGGACACTGAAGCTTTCTTT,TRBV11-2,TRBJ1-1,.,.
CASSSKRAWGPQETQYF,TGTGCCAGCAGTTCTAAGAGGGCTTGGGGTCCCCAAGAGACCCAGTACTTC,TRBV27,TRBJ2-5,.,.
CASSYGGPVYGYTF,TGTGCCAGCAGTTACGGGGGGCCAGTCTATGGCTACACCTTC,TRBV6-5,TRBJ1-2,.,.
CASSLRGDSYNVQFF,TGTGCCAGCAGCCTTAGGGGGGACAGCTACAATGTGCAGTTCTTC,TRBV7-8,TRBJ2-1,.,once
CASSAAGGASNYGYTF,TGCGCCAGCAGCGCGGCAGGGGGAGCATCTAACTATGGCTACACCTTC,TRBV5-1,TRBJ1-2,TRBD1,.
CATSSGTSGREDTQYF,TGTGCCACCAGTTCCGGGACTAGCGGCAGAGAAGATACGCAGTATTTT,TRBV24-1,TRBJ2-3,TRBD2,.
CASSIASGGYQETQYF,TGTGCCAGCAGTATCGCTAGCGGGGGGTACCAAGAGACCCAGTACTTC,TRBV12-3/TRBV12-4,TRBJ2-5,TRBD2,few
CASSSGRAYEQYF,TGTGCCAGCAGTTCCGGACGGGCCTACGAGCAGTACTTC,TRBV27,TRBJ2-7,.,few
CASSAYQGQGKNEQFF,TGCGCCAGCAGTGCTTATCAAGGACAGGGAAAGAATGAGCAGTTCTTC,TRBV10-1,TRBJ2-1,TRBD1,.
CASSALRGYTF,TGTGCCAGTAGTGCCCTTCGTGGCTACACCTTC,TRBV19,TRBJ1-2,.,few
CVSSPDPDRVFLSGANVLTF,TGTGTCAGCAGCCCCGACCCGGACAGGGTTTTTCTCTCTGGGGCCAACGTCCTGACTTTC,TRBV7-2,TRBJ2-6,TRBD1,few
CASSLKREFVYEQYF,TGTGCCAGCAGCTTGAAAAGAGAGTTCGTCTACGAGCAGTACTTC,TRBV5-6,TRBJ2-7,.,.
CASSSPTSGGLQETQYF,TGTGCCAGCAGCTCCCCTACTAGCGGGGGCCTCCAAGAGACCCAGTACTTC,TRBV7-6,TRBJ2-5,TRBD2,few
CASSPEGRHNEQFF,TGTGCCAGCAGCCCCGAAGGCAGACACAATGAGCAGTTCTTC,TRBV7-9,TRBJ2-1,.,many
CAGSGTAPSTDTQYF,TGTGCCGGATCTGGGACGGCCCCTAGCACAGATACGCAGTATTTT,TRBV28,TRBJ2-3,.,few
CASSEGRGTQYF,TGTGCCAGCAGTGAGGGACGCGGGACCCAGTACTTC,TRBV25-1,TRBJ2-5,.,.
CASSINLIGNTEAFF,TGTGCCAGTAGTATCAATCTCATAGGGAACACTGAAGCTTTCTTT,TRBV19,TRBJ1-1,.,.
CASSPSGPVRASF,TGTGCCAGCAGTCCATCAGGCCCGGTACGGGCCTCCTTT,TRBV7-9,TRBJ1-1,.,.
CASSLVVTLAAGANTGELFF,TGTGCCAGCAGCTTAGTCGTCACCCTCGCCGCCGGGGCGAACACCGGGGAGCTGTTTTTT,TRBV7-8,TRBJ2-2,.,many
CASSFQDSTDTQYF,TGTGCCAGCAGTTTCCAGGACTCTACAGATACGCAGTATTTT,TRBV6-5,TRBJ2-3,.,few
CASRGETGNEQFF,TGCGCCAGCAGAGGGGAGACAGGGAATGAGCAGTTCTTC,TRBV5-1,TRBJ2-1,TRBD1,few
CASSLYRTYNEQFF,TGTGCCAGCAGTTTATACAGGACTTACAATGAGCAGTTCTTC,TRBV28,TRBJ2-1,.,many
CASSLSGGFPNTEAFF,TGTGCCAGCAGCTTATCAGGGGGATTTCCGAACACTGAAGCTTTCTTT,TRBV7-6,TRBJ1-1,TRBD1,few
CASSMGQTHYGYTF,TGTGCCAGCAGCATGGGACAGACCCACTATGGCTACACCTTC,TRBV7-9,TRBJ1-2,TRBD1,many
CASSRLGQETQYF,TGTGCCAGCAGCCGACTAGGGCAAGAGACCCAGTACTTC,TRBV27,TRBJ2-5,.,.